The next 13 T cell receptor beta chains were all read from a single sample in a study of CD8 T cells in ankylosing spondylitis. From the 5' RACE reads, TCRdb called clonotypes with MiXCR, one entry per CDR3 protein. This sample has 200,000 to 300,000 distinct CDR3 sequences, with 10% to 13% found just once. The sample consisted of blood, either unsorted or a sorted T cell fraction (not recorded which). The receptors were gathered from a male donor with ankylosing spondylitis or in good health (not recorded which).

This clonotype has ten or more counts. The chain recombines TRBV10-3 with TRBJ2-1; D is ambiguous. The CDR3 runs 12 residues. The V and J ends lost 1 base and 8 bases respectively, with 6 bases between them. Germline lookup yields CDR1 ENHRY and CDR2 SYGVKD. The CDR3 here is CAISEYVDEQFF. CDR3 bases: TGTGCCATCAGTGAGTACGTGGATGAGCAGTTCTTC.

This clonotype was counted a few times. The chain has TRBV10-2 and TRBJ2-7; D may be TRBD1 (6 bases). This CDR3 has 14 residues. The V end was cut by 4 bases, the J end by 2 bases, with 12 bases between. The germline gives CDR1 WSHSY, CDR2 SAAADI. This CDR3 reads CASSVSGDPYEQYF. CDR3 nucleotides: TGCGCCAGCAGTGTATCAGGGGACCCCTACGAGCAGTACTTC.

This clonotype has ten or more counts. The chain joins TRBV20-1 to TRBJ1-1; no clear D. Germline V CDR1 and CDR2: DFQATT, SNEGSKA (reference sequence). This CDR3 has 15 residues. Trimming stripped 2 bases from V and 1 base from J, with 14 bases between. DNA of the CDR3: TGCAGTGCTAGAAAGGCCAGCTACTCGAACACTGAAGCTTTCTTT. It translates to CSARKASYSNTEAFF.

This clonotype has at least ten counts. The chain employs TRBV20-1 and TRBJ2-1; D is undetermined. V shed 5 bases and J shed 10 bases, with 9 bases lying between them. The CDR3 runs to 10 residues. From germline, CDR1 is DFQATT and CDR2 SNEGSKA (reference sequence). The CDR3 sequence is CSAGAAEQFF. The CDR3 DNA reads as TGCAGTGCTGGCGCGGCCGAGCAGTTCTTC.

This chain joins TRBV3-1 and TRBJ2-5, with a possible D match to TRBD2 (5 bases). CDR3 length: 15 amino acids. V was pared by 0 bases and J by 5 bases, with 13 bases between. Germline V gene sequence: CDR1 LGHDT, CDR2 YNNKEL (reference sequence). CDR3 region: CASSQERASRETQYF. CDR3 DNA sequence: TGTGCCAGCAGCCAAGAGCGGGCTAGTAGGGAGACCCAGTACTTC.

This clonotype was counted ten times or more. The CDR3 here is CASSLGLTGNNSPLHF. The DNA for the CDR3 is TGCGCCAGCAGCTTGGGTCTAACAGGGAATAATTCACCCCTCCACTTT. The V gene is TRBV5-1, the J gene TRBJ1-6, with D perhaps matching TRBD1 (6 bases). V was cut by 0 bases and J by 5 bases, with 12 bases left in between. The CDR3 extends over 16 amino acids. Per the germline V gene, CDR1 is SGHRS and CDR2 is YFSETQ.

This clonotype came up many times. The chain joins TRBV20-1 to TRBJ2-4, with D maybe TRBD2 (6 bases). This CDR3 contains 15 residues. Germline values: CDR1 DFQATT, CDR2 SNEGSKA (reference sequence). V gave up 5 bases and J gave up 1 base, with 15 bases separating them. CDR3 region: CSAGGSYGAKNIQYF. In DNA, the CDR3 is TGCAGTGCTGGGGGGAGTTATGGCGCCAAAAACATTCAGTACTTC.

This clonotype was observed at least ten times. CDR3 coding DNA: TGTGCCAGCAGCTTTTGGGAGGGATCCTACGAGCAGTACTTC. This gives the protein CASSFWEGSYEQYF. The chain joins TRBV5-5 to TRBJ2-7; 7 positions agree with TRBD2. This CDR3 has 14 amino acids. Per the germline V gene, CDR1 is SGHKS and CDR2 is YYEKEE (reference sequence). V was pared by 2 bases and J by 1 base, with 3 bases of the junction left unmatched.

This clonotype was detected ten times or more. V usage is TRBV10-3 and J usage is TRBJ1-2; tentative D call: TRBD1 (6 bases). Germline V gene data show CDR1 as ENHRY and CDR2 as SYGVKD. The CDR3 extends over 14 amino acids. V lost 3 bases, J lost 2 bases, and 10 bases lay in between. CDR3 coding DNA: TGTGCCATCAGTGACTCGACAGGAAACTATGGCTACACCTTC. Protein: CAISDSTGNYGYTF.

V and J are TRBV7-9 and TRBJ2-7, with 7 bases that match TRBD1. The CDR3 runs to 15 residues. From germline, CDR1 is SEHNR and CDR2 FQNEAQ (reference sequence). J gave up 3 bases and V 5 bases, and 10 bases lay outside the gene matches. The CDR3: CASSLTTGVHYEQYF. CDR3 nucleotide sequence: TGTGCCAGCAGCCTCACAACAGGGGTCCACTACGAGCAGTACTTC.

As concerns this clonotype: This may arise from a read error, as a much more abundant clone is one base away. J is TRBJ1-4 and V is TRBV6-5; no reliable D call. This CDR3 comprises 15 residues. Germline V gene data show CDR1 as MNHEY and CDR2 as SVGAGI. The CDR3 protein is CVSSSYAGRGEKLFF. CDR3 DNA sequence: TGTGTCAGCAGTTCGTACGCCGGGCGAGGTGAAAAACTGTTTTTT.

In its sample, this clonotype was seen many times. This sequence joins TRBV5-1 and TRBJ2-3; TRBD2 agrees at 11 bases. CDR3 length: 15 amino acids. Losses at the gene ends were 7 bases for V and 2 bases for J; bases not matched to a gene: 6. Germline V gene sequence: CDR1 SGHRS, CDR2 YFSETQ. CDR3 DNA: TGCGCCAGCGGGGAGACTAGCGGGACCACAGATACGCAGTATTTT. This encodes CASGETSGTTDTQYF.

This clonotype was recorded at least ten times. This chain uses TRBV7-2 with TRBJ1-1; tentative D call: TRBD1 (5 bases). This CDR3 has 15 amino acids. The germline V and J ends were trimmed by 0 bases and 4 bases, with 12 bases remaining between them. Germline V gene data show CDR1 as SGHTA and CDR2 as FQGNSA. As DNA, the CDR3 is TGTGCCAGCAGCTTAGCGGATCGGGACTTCACTGAAGCTTTCTTT. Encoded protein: CASSLADRDFTEAFF.